This T cell receptor beta chain appears in the sequencing data of a study of blood T cell repertoires in COVID-19 (dated by TCRdb to the early 2020s). Context from the whole study: Collaborator samples came from the United States, Italy and Spain and covered acute and convalescent phases of COVID-19. Subjects who had been exposed to COVID-19, were actively infected with it, or had recovered from it provided the deeply sampled blood TCRbeta repertoires that made up the dataset. A freely available public database, intended as a resource for researchers studying the immune response to SARS-CoV-2, is where the repertoires were released. The samples were drawn from two sources: the first 160 participants of the ongoing ImmuneRACE study, and 1,200 or so subjects contributed by 6 global collaborators. A de-identified subject ID, COVID-19 status, age in years and sex were almost always included in the sample metadata. HLA class I and class II types, where available, came from metadata supplied by the sample provider rather than from assay-based typing. The prospective study material was composed of cDNA or gDNA derived from T cells, B-cell-depleted T cells, or PBMCs.

The collaborating institutions used their own protocols to collect whole blood in K2EDTA tubes. Collaborator samples were shipped for TCRbeta analysis as frozen whole blood, isolated PBMCs, or DNA extracted from either sample type. The count of this clone is one. Its cognate antigen has yet to be identified. The input lacks base qualities; no much larger clone sits a single base away. Germline trimming amounts to 4 bases on V and 7 bases on J, with 6 as the count of junction bases outside the gene matches. The CDR3 goes from the cysteine to the phenylalanine over 15 residues. CDR3 DNA is the only sequence kept; it has 45 bases, read in frame from the first base. Per the germline V gene, SGHDT is the CDR1 and YYEEEE is the CDR2. The immunoSEQ Assay, a bias-controlled multiplex PCR, was used to amplify TCRbeta CDR3 regions from genomic DNA. The published analysis was carried out like this. The number of nucleated cells in each sample was estimated from the amplification of reference gene primers within the assay. To quantify the absolute abundance of each unique TCRbeta CDR3 rearrangement, sequence reads were collapsed and filtered. For each sample, productive Simpson clonality was calculated by taking the square root of Simpson's diversity index across productive rearrangements. As stored in TCRdb, this immuneACCESS dataset retains in-frame rearrangements with V and J assigned. A fraction of the clones does not appear; measured against another copy, unresolved V genes explain less than half of the discrepancy, and the remainder lacks a known reason. V, J and clone size derive from that table, while D and trimming were established from the DNA sequence. Within this sample are roughly 140,000 clones, with 70% to 90% of them counted one time only. The ten largest clones capture under 7% of the sample.

On the study overall, not on this receptor specifically: The quantity of clinical and demographic metadata differed by source and by participant and was supplied without curation.

The chain uses TRBV5-6 and TRBJ1-6; TRBD1 agrees with 9 junctional bases. The material sequenced was peripheral blood. This TCR derives from a human donor in a cohort sampled during active COVID-19. The CDR3 amino acid sequence is: CASSKRTGENSPLHF. The DNA sequence is given as TGTGCCAGCAGCAAACGGACAGGGGAAAATTCACCCCTCCACTTT.